This T cell receptor beta chain originates from a study of beta chain features in type 1 diabetes (dated by TCRdb to the late 2010s). In terms of the full investigation: Patients and healthy donors did not differ in mean age, gender distribution, total cell number or subset yield. Across all samples, 107,917,701 sorted cells were examined, and cell number per subset correlated strongly with RNA yield. The study compared TCRB repertoires of sorted circulating CD4+ T cell subsets between recently diagnosed type 1 diabetes patients and matched healthy donors. Regulatory and stem cell-like memory subsets were obtained from only 8 patients and roughly 8 healthy donors, while naive and central memory subsets were obtained from all 30 or so donors.

The entire amount of isolated RNA was reverse transcribed using the High Capacity cDNA Reverse Transcription Kit, so the sequenced TCRB transcripts were expressed ones. Deep immunoSEQ sequencing was performed on naive, central memory and regulatory T cell samples, with an average of around 3.4 million total reads per sample. Sorted cells were lysed in RLT buffer, and RNA was extracted using DNase-treated RNeasy Micro or Mini kits according to cell number. Each cell subset was processed on its own to prevent cross-contamination, while patient and healthy donor samples were processed together. Using the immunoSEQ multiplex PCR, TCRB sequences were amplified from cDNA into 87-bp fragments spanning the CDR3 region. The amplicons were sequenced using the Illumina HiSeq platform. The published analysis was carried out like this. PCR bias was corrected computationally using synthetic template baselines, and reads within Hamming distance 2 were collapsed, with unmergeable singletons discarded. Reads were aligned against IMGT to assign V, D and J genes, CDR3 length and insertions or deletions at six rearrangement sites. Within each subset, clonotype counts were normalized to the number of sorted cells before true diversity and Gini coefficients were calculated with the tcR R package. The overlap coefficient, calculated on TCRB nucleotide sequences, was used to measure repertoire sharing. Out-of-frame TCRB sequences from naive cells were analyzed as a proxy for the pre-selection repertoire. This is the immuneACCESS table as TCRdb keeps it, with only in-frame sequences that have V and J called. A part of the clones is gone; compared with another copy, unresolved V genes explain less than half, and the rest is unexplained. Clone size and V and J calls were adopted from that table, with D and trimming inferred from the DNA. The sample table holds more than 300,000 clones, of which around 12% were seen once. In total, the top ten clones hold approximately 0.011% of the sample.

A distance of 12 bases separates the germline ends of V and J, which lose 4 bases and 0 bases respectively. Per the germline V gene, SGDLS is the CDR1 and YYNGEE is the CDR2. CDR3 length: 15 amino acids, cysteine to phenylalanine. The read is trimmed to its CDR3 DNA, 45 bases read in frame from base 1. About this clone itself: Its binding antigen is unknown. Base qualities are not provided; no much larger clone lies one nucleotide away.

Beyond this particular receptor, the publication reports: Shorter templates might have been favored by PCR, but patient and control samples were amplified and corrected together, so both groups would have been affected equally by any skew. Fewer insertions and more nucleotide deletions at VDJ recombination sites were observed in patients with type 1 diabetes, implying thymic rearrangement abnormalities. The naive, central memory and regulatory TCRB repertoires appeared to resemble one another more closely among patients than among healthy donors. Only small numbers of individuals were included in the HLA sub-analyses, which left unresolved whether HLA type had any influence on TCRB rearrangement. In all four CD4+ subsets, TCRB CDR3 length was moderately but significantly shorter in type 1 diabetes patients. Because cDNA was sequenced instead of genomic DNA, highly expressing activated cells could be over-represented, though the groups showed no difference in activation or CD3 levels.

A single peripheral blood draw of around 0.11 L on average was collected from each donor into heparinised tubes. A BD FACSAria II and a panel including CD45RO, CCR7, CD25, CD127, CD95 and CD27 were used to sort naive, central memory, regulatory and stem cell-like memory CD4+ T cells. Every sorted population had a purity above 98%. PBMCs were isolated immediately by Lymphoprep density gradient centrifugation and stained directly without culture. So that batch effects would be minimized, each experiment stained and sorted samples in pairs, pairing one healthy donor with one patient. Recombination joined TRBV9 with TRBJ2-3, and the D gene may be TRBD2, 6 bases matching. Sequencing was carried out using naive CD4+ T cells from blood. The sample's cell subset or site label, in plain terms: true naive CD4+ T cells. The clonotype was recovered from a woman younger than 35 with type 1 diabetes. The CDR3 reads as follows: CASSPRAGSTDTQYF. The nucleotides read TGTGCCAGCAGCCCCCGGGCGGGAAGCACAGATACGCAGTATTTT.